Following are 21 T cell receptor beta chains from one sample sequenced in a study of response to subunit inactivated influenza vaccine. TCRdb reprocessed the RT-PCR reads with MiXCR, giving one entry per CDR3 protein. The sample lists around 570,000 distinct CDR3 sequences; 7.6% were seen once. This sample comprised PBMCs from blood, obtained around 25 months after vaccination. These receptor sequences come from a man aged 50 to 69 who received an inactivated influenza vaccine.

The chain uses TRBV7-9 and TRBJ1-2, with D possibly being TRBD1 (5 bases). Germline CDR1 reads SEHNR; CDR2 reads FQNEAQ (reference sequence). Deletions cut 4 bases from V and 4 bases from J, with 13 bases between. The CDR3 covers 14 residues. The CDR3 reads CASSSRGSLYGYTF. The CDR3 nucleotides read TGTGCCAGCAGCTCTAGGGGCAGTCTCTATGGCTACACCTTC.

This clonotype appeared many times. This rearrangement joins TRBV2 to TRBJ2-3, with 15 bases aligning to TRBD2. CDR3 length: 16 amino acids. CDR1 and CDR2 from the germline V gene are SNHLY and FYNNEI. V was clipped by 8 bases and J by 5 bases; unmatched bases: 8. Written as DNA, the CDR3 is TGTGCCAGCGGTGGGACTAGCGGGGGGCGTGGAGATACGCAGTATTTT. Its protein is CASGGTSGGRGDTQYF.

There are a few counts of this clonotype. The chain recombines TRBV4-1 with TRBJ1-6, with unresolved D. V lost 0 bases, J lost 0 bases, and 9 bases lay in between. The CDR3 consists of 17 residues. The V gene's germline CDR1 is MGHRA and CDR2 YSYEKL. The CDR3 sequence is CASSQDNGNSYNSPLHF. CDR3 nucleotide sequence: TGCGCCAGCAGCCAAGACAACGGGAACTCCTATAATTCACCCCTCCACTTT.

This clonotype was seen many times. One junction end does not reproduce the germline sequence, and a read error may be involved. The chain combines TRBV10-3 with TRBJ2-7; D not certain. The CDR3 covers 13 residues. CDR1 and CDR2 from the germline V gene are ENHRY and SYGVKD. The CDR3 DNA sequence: TGTGCCATCAGGGGAAAAGACACGCCGTGGTCCCGTTTC. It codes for CAIRGKDTPWSRF.

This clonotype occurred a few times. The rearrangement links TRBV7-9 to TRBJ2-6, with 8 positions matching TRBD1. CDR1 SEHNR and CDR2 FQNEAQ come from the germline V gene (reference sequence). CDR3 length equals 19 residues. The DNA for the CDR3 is TGTGGCTTTCACGGGGGACAGGATCATTCATTCTCTGGGGCCAACGTCCTGACTTTC. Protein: CGFHGGQDHSFSGANVLTF.

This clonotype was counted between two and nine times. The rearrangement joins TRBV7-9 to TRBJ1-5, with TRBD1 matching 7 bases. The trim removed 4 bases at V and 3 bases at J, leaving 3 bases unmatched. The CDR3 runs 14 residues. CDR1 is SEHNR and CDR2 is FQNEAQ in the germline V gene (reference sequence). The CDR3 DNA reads TGTGCCAGCAGCTCGACAGGGACCAATCAGCCCCAGCATTTT. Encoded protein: CASSSTGTNQPQHF.

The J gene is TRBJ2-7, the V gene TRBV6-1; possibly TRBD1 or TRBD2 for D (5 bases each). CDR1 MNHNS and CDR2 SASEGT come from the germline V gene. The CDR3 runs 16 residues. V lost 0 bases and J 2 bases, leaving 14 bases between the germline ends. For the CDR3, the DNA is TGTGCCAGCAGTGAAGCAGGTGAGGGGCCACCCTACGAGCAGTACTTC. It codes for CASSEAGEGPPYEQYF.

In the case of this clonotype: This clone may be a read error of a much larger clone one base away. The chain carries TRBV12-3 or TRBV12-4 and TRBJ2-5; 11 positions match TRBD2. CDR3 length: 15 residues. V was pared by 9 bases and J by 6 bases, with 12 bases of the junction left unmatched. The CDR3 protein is CARSPLAGEVKTQYF. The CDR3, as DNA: TGTGCCAGGAGCCCACTAGCGGGAGAGGTAAAGACCCAGTACTTC.

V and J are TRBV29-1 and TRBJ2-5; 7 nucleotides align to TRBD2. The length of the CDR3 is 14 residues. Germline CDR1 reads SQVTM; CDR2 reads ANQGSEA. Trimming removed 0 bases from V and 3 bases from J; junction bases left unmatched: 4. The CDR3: CSVEDLGGEETQYF. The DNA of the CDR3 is TGCAGCGTTGAAGATTTGGGAGGGGAAGAGACCCAGTACTTC.

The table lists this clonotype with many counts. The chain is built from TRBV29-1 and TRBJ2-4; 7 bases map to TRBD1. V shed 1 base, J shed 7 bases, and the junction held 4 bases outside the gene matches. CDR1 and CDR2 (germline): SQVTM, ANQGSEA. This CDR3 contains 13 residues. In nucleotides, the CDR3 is TGCAGCGTTGAAGGGGGACAGCCTAACATTCAGTACTTC. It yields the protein CSVEGGQPNIQYF.

CDR3 sequence reads: CASSLEGGNYGYTF. Written as DNA, the CDR3 is TGTGCCAGCAGTTTAGAGGGGGGGAACTATGGCTACACCTTC. The gene calls are TRBV12-3 or TRBV12-4 and TRBJ1-2, with D possibly being TRBD1 (6 bases). This CDR3 comprises 14 residues. V was clipped by 1 base and J by 2 bases, with 8 bases between them.

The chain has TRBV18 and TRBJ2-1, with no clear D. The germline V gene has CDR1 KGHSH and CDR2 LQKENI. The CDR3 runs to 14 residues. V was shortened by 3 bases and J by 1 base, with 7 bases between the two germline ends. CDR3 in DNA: TGTGCCAGCTCACCCCCAGCGTCCTACAATGAGCAGTTCTTC. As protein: CASSPPASYNEQFF.

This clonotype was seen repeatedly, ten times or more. The CDR3 loop reads CANQGRGIGGYTF. DNA for the CDR3: TGTGCCAACCAGGGAAGGGGGATTGGCGGCTACACCTTC. This chain connects TRBV27 to TRBJ1-2; tentative D call: TRBD1 (6 bases). V was trimmed by 10 bases and J by 8 bases, leaving 20 bases between them. Germline values: CDR1 MNHEY, CDR2 SMNVEV (reference sequence). This CDR3 has 13 residues.

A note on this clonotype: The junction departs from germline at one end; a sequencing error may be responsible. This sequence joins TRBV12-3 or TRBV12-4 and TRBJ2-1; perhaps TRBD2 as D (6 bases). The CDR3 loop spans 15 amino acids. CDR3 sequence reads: CATPVWRAPYNERFF. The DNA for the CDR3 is TGTGCCACCCCAGTATGGAGGGCCCCCTACAATGAGCGGTTCTTC.

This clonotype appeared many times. The DNA for the CDR3 is TGTGCCAGCAGCCTCCACAATGAGCAGTTCTTC. It yields the protein CASSLHNEQFF. The chain combines TRBV7-8 with TRBJ2-1; D is uncertain. CDR1 is SGHVS, CDR2 FQNEAQ, per germline. Deletions cut 5 bases from V and 5 bases from J, with 4 bases between. The CDR3 covers 11 residues.

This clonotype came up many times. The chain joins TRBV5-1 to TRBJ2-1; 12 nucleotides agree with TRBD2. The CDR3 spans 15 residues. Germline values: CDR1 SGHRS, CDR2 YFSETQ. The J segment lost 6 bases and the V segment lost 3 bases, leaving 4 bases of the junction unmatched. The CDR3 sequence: CASSWTSGTLNEQFF. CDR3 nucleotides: TGCGCCAGCAGCTGGACTAGCGGGACTCTCAATGAGCAGTTCTTC.

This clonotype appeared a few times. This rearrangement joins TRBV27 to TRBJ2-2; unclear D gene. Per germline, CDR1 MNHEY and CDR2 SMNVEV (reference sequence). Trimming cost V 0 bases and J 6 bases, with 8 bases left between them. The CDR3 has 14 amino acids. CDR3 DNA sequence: TGTGCCAGCAGTTTATCCCTAGTGTCCGGGGAGCTGTTTTTT. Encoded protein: CASSLSLVSGELFF.

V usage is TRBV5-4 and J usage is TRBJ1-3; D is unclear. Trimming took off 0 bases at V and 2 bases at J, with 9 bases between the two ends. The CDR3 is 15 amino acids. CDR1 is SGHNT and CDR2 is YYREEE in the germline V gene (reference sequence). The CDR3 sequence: CASSLDTGTGNTIYF. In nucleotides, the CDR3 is TGTGCCAGCAGCTTGGATACTGGTACTGGAAACACCATATATTTT.

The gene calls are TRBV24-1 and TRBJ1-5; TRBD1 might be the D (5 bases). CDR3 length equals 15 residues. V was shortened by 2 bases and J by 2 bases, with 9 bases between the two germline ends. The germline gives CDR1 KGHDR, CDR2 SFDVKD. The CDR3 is CATSDSAGGNQPQHF. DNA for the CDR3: TGTGCCACCAGTGATTCAGCGGGGGGCAATCAGCCCCAGCATTTT.

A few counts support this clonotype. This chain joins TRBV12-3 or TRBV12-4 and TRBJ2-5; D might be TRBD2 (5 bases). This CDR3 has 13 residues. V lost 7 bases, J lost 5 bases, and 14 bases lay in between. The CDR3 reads CASTLTAAETQYF. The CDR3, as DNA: TGTGCCAGCACCCTAACAGCGGCGGAGACCCAGTACTTC.

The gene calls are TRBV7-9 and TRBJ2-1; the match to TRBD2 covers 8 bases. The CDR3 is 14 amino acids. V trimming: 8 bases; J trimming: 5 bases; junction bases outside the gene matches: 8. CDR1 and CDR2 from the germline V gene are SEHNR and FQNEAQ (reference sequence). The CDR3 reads CASEAGGPNNEQFF. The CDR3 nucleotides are TGTGCCAGCGAGGCGGGGGGCCCCAACAATGAGCAGTTCTTC.